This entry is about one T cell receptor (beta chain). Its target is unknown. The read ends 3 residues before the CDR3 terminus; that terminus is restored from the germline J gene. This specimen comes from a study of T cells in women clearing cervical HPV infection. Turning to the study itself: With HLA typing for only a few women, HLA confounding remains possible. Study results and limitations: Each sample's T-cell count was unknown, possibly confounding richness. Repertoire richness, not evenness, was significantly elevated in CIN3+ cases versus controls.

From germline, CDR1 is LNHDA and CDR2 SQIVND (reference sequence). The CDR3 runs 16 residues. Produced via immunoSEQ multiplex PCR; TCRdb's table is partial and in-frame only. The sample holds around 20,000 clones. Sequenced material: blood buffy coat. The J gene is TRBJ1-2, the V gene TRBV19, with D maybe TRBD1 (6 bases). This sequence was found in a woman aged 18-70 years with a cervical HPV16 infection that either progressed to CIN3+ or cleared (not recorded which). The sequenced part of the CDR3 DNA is TGTGCCAGTACCCCCGTAGGGGGTGCGGGCCCAGATACC. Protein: CASTPVGGAGPDT. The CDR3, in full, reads CASTPVGGAGPDTYTF.